The 29 T cell receptor beta chains below come from one sample, sequenced in a study of beta chain features in type 1 diabetes. Their target antigens are unknown. Whole-study results and caveats: TCRB CDR3 length was moderately but significantly reduced in all four CD4+ subsets of Type 1 diabetes patients.

Investigators reverse transcribed all isolated RNA, so they sequenced expressed TCRB transcripts. Here immunoSEQ multiplex PCR was the method, and the copy in TCRdb shows in-frame clones only, minus some. The sample includes hundreds of thousands of clones, about a tenth of them seen just once. Sequencing was done on a sample of central memory CD4+ T cells from blood. The receptors were sampled from a man under 40 with type 1 diabetes.

The chain combines TRBV7-2 with TRBJ2-1; D uncertain. V lost 4 bases, J lost 8 bases, and 9 bases lay in between. CDR1 is SGHTA and CDR2 is FQGNSA in the germline V gene. The CDR3 sequence is 12 residues long. The CDR3 coding sequence is TGTGCCAGCAGCTCGGATTACGATGAGCAGTTCTTC. This codes for CASSSDYDEQFF.

This clone was seen ten or more times. The chain joins TRBV2 to TRBJ2-5, with TRBD2 as a possible D gene (6 bases). The CDR3 runs 16 residues. CDR1 SNHLY and CDR2 FYNNEI come from the germline V gene. Trimming stripped 4 bases from V and 1 base from J, with 16 bases between. The CDR3 protein is CASSGSSAMLQETQYF. As DNA, the CDR3 is TGTGCCAGCAGTGGGTCTAGCGCCATGCTCCAAGAGACCCAGTACTTC.

This clone was seen only a few times. The chain recombines TRBV5-1 with TRBJ1-5; D is unclear. The length of the CDR3 is 13 residues. Germline V gene data show CDR1 as SGHRS and CDR2 as YFSETQ. Trimming removed 2 bases from V and 0 bases from J, with 3 bases in between. CDR3 protein: CASSFDSNQPQHF. In DNA form, the CDR3 reads TGCGCCAGCAGCTTTGATAGCAATCAGCCCCAGCATTTT.

This clone was seen only a few times. The chain carries TRBV5-1 and TRBJ2-2; D is undetermined. The V end was cut by 0 bases, the J end by 4 bases, with 13 bases between. The V gene's germline CDR1 is SGHRS and CDR2 YFSETQ. The CDR3 covers 16 residues. The CDR3 nucleotides read TGCGCCAGCAGCTTGGCCGATAAACCCGGCACCGGGGAGCTGTTTTTT. Translating gives CASSLADKPGTGELFF.

A few counts support this clone. This chain links TRBV4-1 with TRBJ1-5; tentative D call: TRBD1 (5 bases). The germline gives CDR1 MGHRA, CDR2 YSYEKL. Trimming pared 0 bases from V and 2 bases from J, leaving 11 bases between. The CDR3 sequence is 16 residues long. The CDR3 loop is CASSQDGGIGNQPQHF. In nucleotides, the CDR3 is TGCGCCAGCAGCCAAGATGGGGGAATTGGCAATCAGCCCCAGCATTTT.

This clone was observed a few times. The chain couples TRBV7-2 to TRBJ1-2; no definite D call. The CDR3 extends over 13 amino acids. V dropped 7 bases and J dropped 5 bases, with 14 bases sitting between them. Germline loops: CDR1 SGHTA, CDR2 FQGNSA. The CDR3 spells CASNPGGVYGYTF. CDR3 coding DNA: TGTGCCAGCAACCCGGGCGGGGTTTATGGCTACACCTTC.

The rearrangement links TRBV5-1 to TRBJ1-6, with a tentative D call TRBD1 (5 bases). The germline gives CDR1 SGHRS, CDR2 YFSETQ. The CDR3 spans 15 residues. V dropped 0 bases and J dropped 7 bases, with 11 bases sitting between them. The CDR3 DNA reads TGCGCCAGCAGCTTGGTTAGGGGCAACAATTCACCCCTCCACTTT. This sequence encodes CASSLVRGNNSPLHF.

V is TRBV7-6 and J is TRBJ2-2; D gene uncertain. The germline V and J ends were trimmed by 0 bases and 7 bases, with 9 bases remaining between them. This CDR3 is 14 amino acids long. Germline V CDR1 and CDR2: SGHVS, FNYEAQ. CDR3 in amino acids: CASSLALTHGELFF. Written as DNA, the CDR3 is TGTGCCAGCAGCTTAGCACTGACGCACGGGGAGCTGTTTTTT.

J is TRBJ2-4 and V is TRBV11-2; perhaps TRBD2 as D (6 bases). Germline lookup yields CDR1 SGHAT and CDR2 FQNNGV. Trimming took off 4 bases at V and 3 bases at J, with 13 bases between the two ends. CDR3 size: 15 residues. The CDR3 sequence is CASSSGGLDKNIQYF. CDR3 bases: TGTGCCAGCAGCTCAGGAGGGCTGGACAAAAACATTCAGTACTTC.

This clone was observed a handful of times. V gene TRBV16 combines with J gene TRBJ1-1; TRBD1 might be the D (5 bases). Germline V gives CDR1 KGHSY, CDR2 FQNENV. This CDR3 spans 15 amino acids. The ends were cut back, 1 base at V and 4 bases at J, with 13 bases in the middle. CDR3 loop: CASSQFQGGTTEAFF. As DNA, the CDR3 is TGTGCCAGCAGCCAATTCCAGGGAGGGACCACTGAAGCTTTCTTT.

This clone was seen at least ten times. J is TRBJ1-1 and V is TRBV23-1; TRBD1 is a possible D gene (5 bases). Being an ORF, TRBV23-1 has a function that is uncertain. CDR3 size: 20 residues. The germline V and J ends were trimmed by 11 bases and 4 bases, with 38 bases remaining between them. The CDR3 here is CARNELGLGGEGRVGTEAFF. The CDR3 region has the DNA TGCGCCCGCAATGAGCTAGGTCTTGGGGGGGAAGGAAGGGTTGGCACTGAAGCTTTCTTT.

This clone turned up a few times. This chain uses TRBV19 with TRBJ2-7; 7 positions agree with TRBD1. V lost 4 bases to trimming and J lost 0 bases; unmatched junction nucleotides: 6. The CDR3 contains 15 residues. Germline loops: CDR1 LNHDA, CDR2 SQIVND (reference sequence). CDR3 coding DNA: TGTGCCAGTAGTACCCAGACAGGGAGCTCCTACGAGCAGTACTTC. As protein: CASSTQTGSSYEQYF.

This clone was counted between two and nine times. This chain joins TRBV14 and TRBJ2-1; D is tentatively TRBD1 or TRBD2 (5 bases each). CDR1 is SGHDN, CDR2 FVKESK, per germline. The CDR3 has 15 residues. The V gene lost 0 bases and the J gene lost 6 bases, with 12 bases spanning the gap. This CDR3 reads CASSQEEAGPNEQFF. The CDR3 nucleotides read TGTGCCAGCAGCCAAGAGGAGGCAGGGCCCAATGAGCAGTTCTTC. The full variable domain, completed using reference TRBV14 and TRBJ2-1, is EAGVTQFPSHSVIEKGQTVTLRCDPISGHDNLYWYRRVMGKEIKFLLHFVKESKQDESGMPNNRFLAERTGGTYSTLKVQPAELEDSGVYFCASSQEEAGPNEQFFGPGTRLTVL.

This clone was detected many times. The rearrangement uses TRBV7-2 and TRBJ1-2; no firm D call. Germline loops: CDR1 SGHTA, CDR2 FQGNSA. V shed 0 bases and J shed 4 bases, with 12 bases lying between them. The CDR3 consists of 15 residues. This chain's CDR3 is CASSLAGQVIYGYTF. DNA of the CDR3: TGTGCCAGCAGCTTAGCGGGCCAGGTGATCTATGGCTACACCTTC.

This clone occurred a few times. The chain combines TRBV6-1 with TRBJ2-7; the D gene could be TRBD1 or TRBD2 (6 bases each). Germline V lookup: CDR1 MNHNS, CDR2 SASEGT. V dropped 7 bases and J dropped 1 base, with 17 bases sitting between them. This CDR3 has 15 residues. The CDR3 nucleotides are TGTGCCAGCACCGTACAGGGAGGTCGGTCCTACGAGCAGTACTTC. Protein product: CASTVQGGRSYEQYF.

This clone was seen a few times. The V and J genes are TRBV5-6 and TRBJ2-1; 7 positions match TRBD2. With V trimmed by 2 bases and J by 9 bases, 2 bases remained unmatched. This CDR3 is built from 12 residues. CDR1 is SGHDT, CDR2 YYEEEE, per germline. CDR3 DNA sequence: TGTGCCAGCAGCTTACAGCGGGGTGAGCAGTTCTTC. This encodes CASSLQRGEQFF.

This clone has more than one count but fewer than ten. The rearrangement joins TRBV27 to TRBJ2-7; either TRBD1 or TRBD2 may supply D (5 bases each). The CDR3 covers 14 residues. Germline V gene lookup returns CDR1 MNHEY and CDR2 SMNVEV (reference sequence). V was shortened by 4 bases and J by 8 bases, with 18 bases between the two germline ends. The CDR3 protein is CASSWAGLEGQQYF. The CDR3 bases are TGTGCCAGCAGTTGGGCAGGCCTAGAGGGACAGCAGTACTTC.

The chain joins TRBV7-2 to TRBJ2-1; D is possibly TRBD2 (5 bases). The V gene lost 1 base and the J gene lost 7 bases, with 11 bases spanning the gap. The CDR3 contains 14 residues. Germline V CDR1 and CDR2: SGHTA, FQGNSA. CDR3 sequence (DNA): TGTGCCAGCAGCTTAGGAGGGAACAGAAATGAGCAGTTCTTC. Protein: CASSLGGNRNEQFF.

The V and J genes are TRBV21-1 and TRBJ2-2; no check of the table's D call, TRBD2, against the DNA was made. TRBV21-1 is a pseudogene locus. The CDR3 is 13 residues long. The CDR3 here is CASSKKPTGELFF. The CDR3 bases are TGTGCCAGCAGCAAAAAGCCAACCGGGGAGCTGTTTTTT.

This clone was seen a handful of times. The V and J genes are TRBV21-1 and TRBJ2-3; the table names TRBD2, a call not compared with the DNA. TRBV21-1 represents a pseudogene. This CDR3 has 14 residues. CDR3 nucleotides: TGTGCCAGCACCAAGACCCGAGGCGGAGATACGCAGTATTTT. Translation: CASTKTRGGDTQYF.

The table lists this clone with a few counts. The chain combines TRBV14 with TRBJ1-2, with TRBD1 matching over 7 bases. The V and J ends lost 0 bases and 3 bases, in that order; junction bases with no gene match: 10. Germline CDR1 is SGHDN and CDR2 is FVKESK. This CDR3 is 17 amino acids long. The CDR3 DNA is TGTGCCAGCAGCCAAGATTCGGAATTGGGACAGTACTATGGCTACACCTTC. It codes for CASSQDSELGQYYGYTF.

This clone turned up a few times. This chain links TRBV18 with TRBJ2-2; D unresolved. Germline lookup yields CDR1 KGHSH and CDR2 LQKENI. The V end was cut by 4 bases, the J end by 3 bases, with 6 bases between. This CDR3 has 13 amino acids. The CDR3 DNA reads as TGTGCCAGCTCACTCCTTTACACCGGGGAGCTGTTTTTT. Translated, it gives CASSLLYTGELFF.

This clone was picked up a small number of times. The V and J genes are TRBV6-1 and TRBJ1-6, with a weak D call TRBD1 (5 bases). From germline, CDR1 is MNHNS and CDR2 SASEGT. The CDR3 consists of 16 residues. Trimming removed 2 bases at V and 7 bases at J, with 15 bases between. The CDR3 bases are TGTGCCAGCAGTGAAAGGGTTGGGGGAGACAATTCACCCCTCCACTTT. Translated, it gives CASSERVGGDNSPLHF.

This clone was observed a handful of times. The same CDR3 arises from other DNA sequences in this sample as well. The rearrangement links TRBV9 to TRBJ1-1; perhaps TRBD1 as D (5 bases). V was cut by 0 bases and J by 3 bases, with 9 bases left in between. The CDR3 consists of 14 residues. Looked up from germline, CDR1 is SGDLS and CDR2 is YYNGEE. CDR3 sequence (DNA): TGTGCCAGCAGCGTAGCGCAGGGAGACACTGAAGCTTTCTTT. Translation: CASSVAQGDTEAFF.

The rearrangement uses TRBV10-2 and TRBJ1-1, with 7 bases that match TRBD1. The V gene's germline CDR1 is WSHSY and CDR2 SAAADI. The CDR3 contains 15 residues. V shed 6 bases, J shed 5 bases, and the junction held 12 bases outside the gene matches. In DNA, the CDR3 is TGCGCCAGCAGGCCGGGACAGAGGACCTTTACTGAAGCTTTCTTT. Its translation is CASRPGQRTFTEAFF.

This clone was counted between two and nine times. The chain combines TRBV1 with TRBJ2-5; TRBD2, the D gene given by the table, was not confirmed from the DNA. TRBV1 is given as a pseudogene. The CDR3 sequence is 15 residues long. The CDR3 nucleotides are TGCACCAGCAGCCACGGCAGTGCAGCGAAAGAGACCCAGTACTTC. It is translated as CTSSHGSAAKETQYF.

This clone has just a few counts. The V call is TRBV2, the J call TRBJ1-6, with a tentative D call TRBD1 (5 bases). Trimming left V 8 bases short and J 6 bases short, with 11 bases between. Germline CDR1 and CDR2: SNHLY and FYNNEI. CDR3 length: 13 residues. This chain's CDR3 is CASQDMANSPLHF. The CDR3 nucleotides read TGTGCCAGCCAGGACATGGCTAATTCACCCCTCCACTTT. Full variable domain (outside the CDR3, taken from reference TRBV2 and TRBJ1-6): EPEVTQTPSHQVTQMGQEVILRCVPISNHLYFYWYRQILGQKVEFLVSFYNNEISEKSEIFDDQFSVERPDGSNFTLKIRSTKLEDSAMYFCASQDMANSPLHFGNGTRLTVT.

The rearrangement uses TRBV21-1 and TRBJ1-5; the table's D gene call, TRBD1, was not cross checked with the DNA. TRBV21-1 is a recognized pseudogene. The CDR3 length is 19 residues. The chain's CDR3 is CASSKTHADRAEGNQPQHF. The CDR3 bases are TGTGCCAGCAGCAAAACCCACGCCGACAGGGCGGAGGGCAATCAGCCCCAGCATTTT.

The chain combines TRBV4-3 with TRBJ2-3, with D possibly being TRBD2 (6 bases). This CDR3 is built from 16 residues. Germline CDR1 LGHNA, CDR2 YSLEER. The ends were cut back, 1 base at V and 4 bases at J, with 15 bases in the middle. CDR3 residues: CASSQGGEWKSDTQYF. CDR3 DNA sequence: TGCGCCAGCAGCCAAGGCGGGGAGTGGAAGTCAGATACGCAGTATTTT.